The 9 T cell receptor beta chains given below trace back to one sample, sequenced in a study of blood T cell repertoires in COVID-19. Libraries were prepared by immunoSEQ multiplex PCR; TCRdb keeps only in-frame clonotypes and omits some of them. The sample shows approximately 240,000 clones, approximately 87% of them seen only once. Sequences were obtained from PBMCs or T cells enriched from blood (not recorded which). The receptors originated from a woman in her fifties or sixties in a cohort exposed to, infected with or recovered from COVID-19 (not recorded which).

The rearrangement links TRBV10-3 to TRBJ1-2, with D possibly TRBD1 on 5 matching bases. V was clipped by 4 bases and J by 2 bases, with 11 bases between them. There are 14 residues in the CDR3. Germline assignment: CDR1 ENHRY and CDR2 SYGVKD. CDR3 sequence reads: CAISALDTNYGYTF. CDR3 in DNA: TGTGCCATCAGTGCGTTGGACACAAACTATGGCTACACCTTC.

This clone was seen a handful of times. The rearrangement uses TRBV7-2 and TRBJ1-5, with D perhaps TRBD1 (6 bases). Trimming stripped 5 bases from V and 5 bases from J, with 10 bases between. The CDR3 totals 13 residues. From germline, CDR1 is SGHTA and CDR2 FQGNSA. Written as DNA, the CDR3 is TGTGCCAGCAGCACACAGGGTGATCAGCCCCAGCATTTT. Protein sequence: CASSTQGDQPQHF.

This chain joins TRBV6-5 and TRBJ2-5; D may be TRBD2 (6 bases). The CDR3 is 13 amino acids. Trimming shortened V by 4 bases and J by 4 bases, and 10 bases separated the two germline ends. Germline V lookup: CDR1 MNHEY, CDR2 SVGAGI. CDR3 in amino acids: CASSLLARETQYF. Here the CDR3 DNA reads TGTGCCAGCAGTTTACTAGCACGAGAGACCCAGTACTTC.

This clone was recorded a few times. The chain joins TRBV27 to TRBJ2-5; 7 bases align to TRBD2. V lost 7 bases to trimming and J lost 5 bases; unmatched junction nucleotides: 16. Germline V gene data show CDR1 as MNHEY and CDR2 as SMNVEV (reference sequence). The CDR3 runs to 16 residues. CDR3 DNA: TGTGCCAGCAAGTGGGGGGGGTCTTCCACCTCGGAGACCCAGTACTTC. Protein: CASKWGGSSTSETQYF.

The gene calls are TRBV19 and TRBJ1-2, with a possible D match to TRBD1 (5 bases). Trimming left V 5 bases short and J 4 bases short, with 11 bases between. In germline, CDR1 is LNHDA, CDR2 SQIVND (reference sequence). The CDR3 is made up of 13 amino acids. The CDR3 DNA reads TGTGCCAGTAGTTCGACAGAAACCTATGGCTACACCTTC. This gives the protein CASSSTETYGYTF. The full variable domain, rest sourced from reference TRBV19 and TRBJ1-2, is DGGITQSPKYLFRKEGQNVTLSCEQNLNHDAMYWYRQDPGQGLRLIYYSQIVNDFQKGDIAEGYSVSREKKESFPLTVTSAQKNPTAFYLCASSSTETYGYTFGSGTRLTVV.

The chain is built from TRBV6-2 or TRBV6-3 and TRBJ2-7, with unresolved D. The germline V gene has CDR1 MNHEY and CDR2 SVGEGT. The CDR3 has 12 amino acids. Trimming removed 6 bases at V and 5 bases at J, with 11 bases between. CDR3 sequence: CASSSVEHEQYF. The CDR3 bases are TGTGCCAGCAGCTCCGTAGAACACGAGCAGTACTTC.

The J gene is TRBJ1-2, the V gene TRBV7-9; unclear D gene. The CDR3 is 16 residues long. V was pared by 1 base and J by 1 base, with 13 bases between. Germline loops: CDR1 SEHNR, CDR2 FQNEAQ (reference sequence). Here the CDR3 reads CASSLGSPLINYGYTF. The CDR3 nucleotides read TGTGCCAGCAGCTTAGGATCCCCTCTAATTAACTATGGCTACACCTTC. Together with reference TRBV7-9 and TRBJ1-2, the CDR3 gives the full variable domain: DTGVSQNPRHKITKRGQNVTFRCDPISEHNRLYWYRQTLGQGPEFLTYFQNEAQLEKSRLLSDRFSAERPKGSFSTLEIQRTEQGDSAMYLCASSLGSPLINYGYTFGSGTRLTVV.

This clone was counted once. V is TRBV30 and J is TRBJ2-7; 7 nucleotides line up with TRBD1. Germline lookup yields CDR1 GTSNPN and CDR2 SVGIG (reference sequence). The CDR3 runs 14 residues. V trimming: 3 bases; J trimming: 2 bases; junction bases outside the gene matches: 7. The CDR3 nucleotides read TGTGCCTGGAGCACAGGGGATTTCGCCTACGAGCAGTACTTC. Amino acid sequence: CAWSTGDFAYEQYF.

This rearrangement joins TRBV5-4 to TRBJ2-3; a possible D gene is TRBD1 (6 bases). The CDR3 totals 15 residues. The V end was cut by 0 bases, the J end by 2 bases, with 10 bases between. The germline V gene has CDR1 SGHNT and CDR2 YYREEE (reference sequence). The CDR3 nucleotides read TGTGCCAGCAGCTTGGATGCAGGGGTCACAGATACGCAGTATTTT. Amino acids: CASSLDAGVTDTQYF.